This TCR beta chain was identified in a study of shared clonotypes between healthy human individuals. Across the whole study: Per-donor plates numbered three CD4 naive, three CD4 memory, two CD8 naive and one CD8 memory.

The study's findings and limits: Non-shared clonotypes displayed generation probabilities falling below those of clonotypes present in all four donors.

Concerning this clone: No antigen is known for it.

Some clones are missing from TCRdb's copy, which holds only in-frame ones; the method was immunoSEQ multiplex PCR. In the table there are 950,000 to 1,100,000 clones, about 75% of which are singletons. The receptor was derived from a man between 18 and 35 years old in good health. Sequenced sample: memory CD4+ T cells sorted from blood. Stated subset: CD45RA-negative fraction.

The CDR3 bases are TGCGCCAGCAGCACTACCGGGACAGGGATGAACACTGAAGCTTTCTTT. Amino acids: CASSTTGTGMNTEAFF. This chain links TRBV5-1 with TRBJ1-1; 9 nucleotides agree with TRBD1. Germline V lookup: CDR1 SGHRS, CDR2 YFSETQ. V shed 4 bases, J shed 0 bases, and the junction held 7 bases outside the gene matches. This CDR3 contains 16 residues.